Below, one TCR beta chain is given with its context. Its antigen is undetermined. This entry is derived from a study of sequential checkpoint blockade in melanoma. Study in general: Maintenance nivolumab came after either treatment sequence. TCRbeta immunosequencing was performed on DNA from 90 to 100 pretreatment melanoma tumor samples. Regarding the study as a whole: Mutational load did not correlate with tumor T-cell fraction or clonality. Clinical benefit was about 30 times likelier when tumor T-cell fraction and clonality increased.

TCRdb's copy holds only in-frame clones and misses some; the assay was immunoSEQ multiplex PCR. The sample carries about 18,000 clones, 73% recorded once. Treatment: randomized to nivolumab then ipilimumab (arm A) or the reverse (arm B). CDR1 is LNHDA, CDR2 SQIVND, per germline (reference sequence). The CDR3 spans 16 residues. Trimming stripped 7 bases from V and 5 bases from J, with 23 bases between. This clonotype originated in a human donor with melanoma. The rearrangement links TRBV19 to TRBJ1-2; TRBD1 is a possible D gene (5 bases). The input for sequencing was tumor tissue (inferred from file names), taken from a patient given nivolumab and ipilimumab in sequence. This CDR3 reads CASIPRGEGVPYGYTF. The CDR3 DNA follows: TGTGCCAGTATCCCTAGGGGAGAAGGGGTTCCGTATGGCTACACCTTC.